Below are 31 T cell receptor beta chains sequenced from a single sample in a study of T cell repertoires in cytomegalovirus infection (dated by TCRdb to between 2017 and 2020). TCRdb lists the instrument as Illumina HiSeq 1500. Starting from the raw public reads, TCRdb applied fastp trimming at Q25, assembled clones with MiXCR and retained in-frame beta chains. Rows are combined by CDR3 protein, so each entry shows the most common genes and DNA. Present in this sample are fewer than 200,000 distinct CDR3 sequences, approximately 14% of which were seen just once. Together, the top ten hold more than 20% of the sample. Sequenced input: PBMCs. The receptors stem from a human donor in good health (CMV status not recorded). Some clones in this sample may be carry-over from other donors' samples.

The V call is TRBV29-1, the J call TRBJ2-1; TRBD2 matches 14 bases. The CDR3 runs 14 residues. With 4 bases clipped from V and 10 bases from J, the junction kept 6 bases outside the gene matches. CDR1 is SQVTM, CDR2 ANQGSEA, per germline. The CDR3 here is CSVATSGRAREQFF. Written as DNA, the CDR3 is TGCAGCGTTGCGACTAGCGGGAGGGCTAGAGAGCAGTTCTTC.

This clonotype was detected only a few times. This chain connects TRBV29-1 to TRBJ1-4; possibly TRBD1 for D (5 bases). The germline gives CDR1 SQVTM, CDR2 ANQGSEA. The CDR3 totals 12 residues. V shed 4 bases and J shed 6 bases, with 9 bases lying between them. In DNA, the CDR3 is TGCAGCGTTGGGGGGGGTGATGAAAAACTGTTTTTT. Residues: CSVGGGDEKLFF.

The CDR3 DNA follows: TGTGCCAGCAGCTTTAGAGGAGGCTACACCTTC. Translated, it gives CASSFRGGYTF. This chain links TRBV12-3 or TRBV12-4 with TRBJ1-2; D unresolved. Trimming shortened V by 6 bases and J by 8 bases, and 10 bases separated the two germline ends. The CDR3 runs 11 residues.

This clonotype was seen a handful of times. The chain is built from TRBV20-1 and TRBJ1-3; a possible D gene is TRBD1 (5 bases). V lost 2 bases to trimming and J lost 1 base, with 15 bases between them. This CDR3 has 16 residues. Germline assignment: CDR1 DFQATT and CDR2 SNEGSKA (reference sequence). CDR3 DNA: TGCAGTGCTAGAAGTGGGGGGATCGGTTCTGGAAACACCATATATTTT. This codes for CSARSGGIGSGNTIYF.

V is TRBV29-1 and J is TRBJ2-5; no reliable D call. The germline gives CDR1 SQVTM, CDR2 ANQGSEA. The germline V and J ends were trimmed by 7 bases and 5 bases, with 5 bases remaining between them. CDR3 length: 9 residues. CDR3 in DNA: TGCAGCGAACGGGAGACCCAGTACTTC. It yields the protein CSERETQYF.

This clonotype was seen many times. The rearrangement joins TRBV6-1 to TRBJ1-6; 7 positions match TRBD1. The V gene's germline CDR1 is MNHNS and CDR2 SASEGT. This CDR3 is built from 15 residues. The J segment lost 7 bases and the V segment lost 6 bases, leaving 9 bases of the junction unmatched. The CDR3 DNA reads TGTGCCAGCAGCTTCGCCTGGGACAGCAATTCACCCCTCCACTTT. Encoded protein: CASSFAWDSNSPLHF.

The V and J genes are TRBV25-1 and TRBJ1-2; D not certain. The CDR3 runs 12 residues. CDR1 is MGHDK, CDR2 SYGVNS, per germline. Trimming left V 4 bases short and J 7 bases short, with 10 bases between. In DNA, the CDR3 is TGTGCCAGCAGTGCCCCCGGCGGTGGCTACACCTTC. Translation: CASSAPGGGYTF.

In its sample, this clonotype was seen a few times. V is TRBV6-5 and J is TRBJ1-6; D is unclear. The V gene lost 0 bases and the J gene lost 0 bases, with 9 bases spanning the gap. Germline-derived CDR1 and CDR2 are MNHEY and SVGAGI. The CDR3 extends over 17 amino acids. The CDR3 coding sequence is TGTGCCAGCAGTTACTCGCAGATTAGCTCCTATAATTCACCCCTCCACTTT. Encoded protein: CASSYSQISSYNSPLHF.

This clonotype showed up many times. V and J are TRBV7-9 and TRBJ1-1, with 9 bases that match TRBD1. The CDR3 loop spans 16 amino acids. Germline lookup yields CDR1 SEHNR and CDR2 FQNEAQ (reference sequence). Germline trimming cut 5 bases from V and 5 bases from J; bases unmatched to any gene: 12. The CDR3 sequence is CASSMIPGQGKTEAFF. The CDR3 region has the DNA TGTGCCAGCAGCATGATTCCGGGACAGGGAAAGACTGAAGCTTTCTTT.

To note about this clonotype: Being one base from a much bigger clone, this may be a read error. The rearrangement joins TRBV28 to TRBJ2-2, with a tentative D call TRBD2 (7 bases). Germline-derived CDR1 and CDR2 are MDHEN and SYDVKM. The CDR3 contains 14 residues. In DNA, the CDR3 is TGTACCAGCCGGTTGGGGAGGGGGATCGGGGAGCTGTTTTTT. It translates to CTSRLGRGIGELFF.

At least ten counts were recorded for this clonotype. This chain links TRBV28 with TRBJ1-5; tentative D call: TRBD1 (6 bases). With 1 base removed from V and 3 bases from J, the gap between germline ends came to 13 bases. Germline CDR1 reads MDHEN; CDR2 reads SYDVKM. CDR3 length: 16 amino acids. DNA for the CDR3: TGTGCCAGCAGTTTATCCACAGGGAGGGTCAATCAGCCCCAGCATTTT. It is translated as CASSLSTGRVNQPQHF. Supplemented by reference TRBV28 and TRBJ1-5, the full variable domain reads DVKVTQSSRYLVKRTGEKVFLECVQDMDHENMFWYRQDPGLGLRLIYFSYDVKMKEKGDIPEGYSVSREKKERFSLILESASTNQTSMYLCASSLSTGRVNQPQHFGDGTRLSIL.

This clonotype turned up a few times. The V call is TRBV28, the J call TRBJ2-1; D not certain. Germline V lookup: CDR1 MDHEN, CDR2 SYDVKM. The CDR3 is made up of 13 amino acids. V was clipped by 3 bases and J by 11 bases, with 14 bases between them. CDR3 loop: CASSFPVNYKQFF. The CDR3 nucleotides are TGTGCCAGCAGTTTCCCAGTCAATTACAAGCAGTTCTTC.

This clonotype was seen a handful of times. V and J are TRBV18 and TRBJ2-1; a possible D gene is TRBD2 (5 bases). Germline CDR1 reads KGHSH; CDR2 reads LQKENI. The CDR3 contains 16 residues. Trimming stripped 1 base from V and 0 bases from J, with 10 bases between. The CDR3: CASSPLAPSSYNEQFF. As DNA, the CDR3 is TGTGCCAGCTCACCACTAGCGCCAAGCTCCTACAATGAGCAGTTCTTC.

This clonotype occurred a few times. The chain couples TRBV6-2 or TRBV6-3 to TRBJ2-1, with D tentatively TRBD1 or TRBD2 (5 bases each). V lost 2 bases to trimming and J lost 12 bases, with 14 bases between them. From germline, CDR1 is MNHEY and CDR2 SVGEGT. The CDR3 extends over 13 amino acids. CDR3 protein: CASSYTVGAGQFF. The CDR3 nucleotides are TGTGCCAGCAGTTACACCGTCGGGGCGGGGCAGTTCTTC.

V usage is TRBV4-1 and J usage is TRBJ2-3; TRBD1 matches at 7 bases. J was trimmed by 6 bases and V by 0 bases; bases with no gene match: 3. Germline values: CDR1 MGHRA, CDR2 YSYEKL. The CDR3 is made up of 14 amino acids. This CDR3 reads CASSQDPRGDTQYF. CDR3 coding DNA: TGCGCCAGCAGCCAAGATCCCAGGGGGGATACGCAGTATTTT.

This chain connects TRBV12-3 or TRBV12-4 to TRBJ2-1; 10 nucleotides align to TRBD1. Trimming cost V 4 bases and J 7 bases; bases outside gene matches: 10. The CDR3 sequence is 16 residues long. CDR3 in DNA: TGTGCCAGCAGTTCTAGGCGGGACAGGGGCCGGAATGAGCAGTTCTTC. Protein: CASSSRRDRGRNEQFF.

This clonotype was detected ten times or more. The chain's CDR3 is CASSLRGGSGNEQFF. CDR3 DNA sequence: TGTGCCAGCAGTTTAAGGGGCGGGAGCGGCAATGAGCAGTTCTTC. The chain links TRBV28 to TRBJ2-1; TRBD2 matches at 7 bases. Germline V gene sequence: CDR1 MDHEN, CDR2 SYDVKM. The junction had 7 bases not matched to a gene; V was cut back by 2 bases and J by 6 bases. The CDR3 runs to 15 residues. The variable domain in full, completed from reference TRBV28 and TRBJ2-1, reads DVKVTQSSRYLVKRTGEKVFLECVQDMDHENMFWYRQDPGLGLRLIYFSYDVKMKEKGDIPEGYSVSREKKERFSLILESASTNQTSMYLCASSLRGGSGNEQFFGPGTRLTVL.

The sample holds many counts of this clonotype. The J gene is TRBJ1-5, the V gene TRBV28; tentative D call: TRBD1 (5 bases). With 6 bases removed from V and 7 bases from J, the gap between germline ends came to 13 bases. The length of the CDR3 is 13 residues. Germline V gives CDR1 MDHEN, CDR2 SYDVKM. The CDR3 DNA is TGTGCCAGCAGCCCCGGGGGGAAGCAGCCCCAGCATTTT. Amino acid sequence: CASSPGGKQPQHF. The full variable domain, its missing parts supplied by reference TRBV28 and TRBJ1-5, is DVKVTQSSRYLVKRTGEKVFLECVQDMDHENMFWYRQDPGLGLRLIYFSYDVKMKEKGDIPEGYSVSREKKERFSLILESASTNQTSMYLCASSPGGKQPQHFGDGTRLSIL.

V usage is TRBV27 and J usage is TRBJ2-1; D ambiguous. Trimming shortened V by 3 bases and J by 9 bases, and 9 bases separated the two germline ends. In germline, CDR1 is MNHEY, CDR2 SMNVEV (reference sequence). The CDR3 runs 12 residues. The CDR3 loop is CASSFRRSEQFF. CDR3 sequence (DNA): TGTGCCAGCAGTTTTCGTAGAAGTGAGCAGTTCTTC.

The J gene is TRBJ2-1, the V gene TRBV9; D possibly uses TRBD1 or TRBD2 (5 bases each). Germline CDR1 and CDR2: SGDLS and YYNGEE. This CDR3 has 16 amino acids. The ends were cut back, 0 bases at V and 5 bases at J, with 15 bases in the middle. The CDR3: CASSVGGTPAHNEQFF. In nucleotides, the CDR3 is TGTGCCAGCAGCGTAGGTGGGACCCCTGCGCACAATGAGCAGTTCTTC.

The chain employs TRBV29-1 and TRBJ2-7; D is undetermined. Germline V lookup: CDR1 SQVTM, CDR2 ANQGSEA. Between the trimmed V and J ends, which lost 1 base and 3 bases, there was a span of 4 bases. CDR3 length equals 11 residues. CDR3 region: CSVEAFYEQYF. CDR3 DNA sequence: TGCAGCGTTGAAGCCTTCTACGAGCAGTACTTC.

This clonotype has a count of ten or more. The gene calls are TRBV7-2 and TRBJ2-3; D uncertain. The germline gives CDR1 SGHTA, CDR2 FQGNSA. This CDR3 is built from 14 residues. Trimming left V 10 bases short and J 1 base short, with 15 bases between. The CDR3 protein is CANSRLSRTDTQYF. As DNA, the CDR3 is TGTGCCAACAGTAGGTTAAGCCGCACAGATACGCAGTATTTT.

For this clonotype: One end of the junction does not line up with germline, which may come from a read error. CDR3 sequence reads: CASSIPGQNNEAFF. The CDR3 bases are TGTGCCAGTAGTATTCCGGGACAGAACAATGAAGCTTTCTTT. The rearrangement joins TRBV19 to TRBJ1-1; 7 positions match TRBD1. CDR1 and CDR2 (germline): LNHDA, SQIVND (reference sequence). This CDR3 contains 14 residues.

This clonotype has only a few counts. The chain carries TRBV10-1 and TRBJ2-7; a possible D gene is TRBD2 (6 bases). Germline V gene data show CDR1 as WNHNN and CDR2 as SYGVQD (reference sequence). The CDR3 sequence is 14 residues long. V was shortened by 2 bases and J by 7 bases, with 15 bases between the two germline ends. The CDR3 sequence: CASSELYSGSEQYF. CDR3 coding DNA: TGCGCCAGCAGTGAGCTTTACAGCGGGTCTGAGCAGTACTTC.

This clonotype was observed at least ten times. CDR3: CATSSESYFNGYTF. CDR3 DNA sequence: TGTGCCACCAGCAGCGAGTCGTATTTCAATGGCTACACCTTC. This chain connects TRBV15 to TRBJ1-2; D ambiguous. Germline CDR1 and CDR2: LNHNV and YYDKDF (reference sequence). V was shortened by 3 bases and J by 6 bases, with 14 bases between the two germline ends. The CDR3 consists of 14 residues.

This chain connects TRBV10-3 to TRBJ2-3; 10 bases map to TRBD2. The CDR3 totals 17 residues. Germline values: CDR1 ENHRY, CDR2 SYGVKD. The V and J ends lost 10 bases and 2 bases, in that order; junction bases with no gene match: 15. DNA of the CDR3: TGTGCCACCATTGGCCCTTCTAGCGGGAGTTCCACAGATACGCAGTATTTT. It encodes CATIGPSSGSSTDTQYF.

The chain carries TRBV12-3 or TRBV12-4 and TRBJ1-1; TRBD1 might be the D (5 bases). This CDR3 is 14 amino acids long. The V and J ends lost 7 bases and 1 base respectively, with 13 bases between them. This chain's CDR3 is CASTLQGSNTEAFF. Here the CDR3 DNA reads TGTGCCAGCACCCTCCAGGGATCGAACACTGAAGCTTTCTTT.

The chain recombines TRBV15 with TRBJ2-3; D might be TRBD1 (5 bases). V dropped 4 bases and J dropped 6 bases, with 8 bases sitting between them. Germline CDR1 is LNHNV and CDR2 is YYDKDF (reference sequence). This CDR3 has 12 amino acids. The CDR3 coding sequence is TGTGCCACCAGCAAAAACAGGGATACGCAGTATTTT. Its protein product is CATSKNRDTQYF.

This clonotype has a handful of counts. The chain joins TRBV29-1 to TRBJ2-7, with D uncertain. Germline V gives CDR1 SQVTM, CDR2 ANQGSEA. The germline V and J ends were trimmed by 6 bases and 5 bases, with 17 bases remaining between them. The CDR3 contains 13 residues. The CDR3 DNA reads TGCAGCGTCCCAGTGGGCCTTCGCGACGAGCAGTACTTC. This encodes CSVPVGLRDEQYF.

The rearrangement links TRBV20-1 to TRBJ1-6; TRBD1 matches 10 bases. The ends lost 5 bases at V and 7 bases at J; junction bases unmatched: 5. Germline lookup yields CDR1 DFQATT and CDR2 SNEGSKA (reference sequence). CDR3 length: 14 residues. The CDR3 sequence: CSAQPGQGNSPLHF. The DNA of the CDR3 is TGCAGTGCTCAACCGGGACAGGGGAATTCACCCCTCCACTTT.

This clonotype was picked up many times. The chain links TRBV7-2 to TRBJ1-1, with TRBD1 as a possible D gene (6 bases). The CDR3 is made up of 15 amino acids. V lost 2 bases and J 3 bases, leaving 13 bases between the germline ends. Germline V gives CDR1 SGHTA, CDR2 FQGNSA. The chain's CDR3 is CASSLSLGGHTEAFF. The CDR3, as DNA: TGTGCCAGCAGCTTATCGCTCGGGGGGCACACTGAAGCTTTCTTT. The variable domain in full, with the rest retrieved from reference TRBV7-2 and TRBJ1-1, is GAGVSQSPSNKVTEKGKDVELRCDPISGHTALYWYRQSLGQGLEFLIYFQGNSAPDKSGLPSDRFSAERTGGSVSTLTIQRTQQEDSAVYLCASSLSLGGHTEAFFGQGTRLTVV.